These 10 T cell receptor beta chains share one sample of origin, sequenced in a study of early T cells in non-severe SARS-CoV-2 infection. TCRdb itself ran the 5' RACE reads through MiXCR, one entry per CDR3 protein. Altogether 25,000 to 35,000 distinct CDR3 sequences are present, 5.5% to 7.5% being singletons, with the ten largest covering 34%. The specimen was whole blood, collected at baseline. The receptors shown here come from an adult who was a healthcare worker with PCR-confirmed SARS-CoV-2 infection or an uninfected control (not recorded which).

At least ten counts were recorded for this clonotype. This chain connects TRBV30 to TRBJ1-2; D gene uncertain. V lost 7 bases and J lost 4, with 16 bases in between. CDR3 size: 13 residues. The germline V gene has CDR1 GTSNPN and CDR2 SVGIG (reference sequence). CDR3 bases: TGTGCCTCACTAATTATCCGTGGCTATGGCTACACCTTC. Protein sequence: CASLIIRGYGYTF.

This clonotype showed up many times. This chain uses TRBV7-8 with TRBJ2-1; 14 nucleotides align to TRBD2. Germline V lookup: CDR1 SGHVS, CDR2 FQNEAQ. Losses at the gene ends were 1 base for V and 9 bases for J; bases not matched to a gene: 2. This CDR3 has 15 amino acids. The CDR3 region has the DNA TGTGCCAGCAGCTTAGGGGGACTAGCGGGAGTTGAGCAGTTCTTC. This gives the protein CASSLGGLAGVEQFF.

This clonotype was detected many times. V usage is TRBV29-1 and J usage is TRBJ2-3, with 7 bases lining up with TRBD2. There are 14 residues in the CDR3. The germline V gene has CDR1 SQVTM and CDR2 ANQGSEA. The V gene end was trimmed by 4 bases and the J gene end by 0 bases; junction bases not matched to a gene: 4. For the CDR3, the DNA is TGCAGCGTTGTGCCAGCGGGGAGCACAGATACGCAGTATTTT. This translates into CSVVPAGSTDTQYF.

This clonotype has ten or more counts. The rearrangement uses TRBV6-2 or TRBV6-3 and TRBJ1-1; D possibly corresponds to TRBD1 (6 bases). V was clipped by 6 bases and J by 4 bases, with 15 bases between them. From germline, CDR1 is MNHEY and CDR2 SVGEGT. This CDR3 is 14 amino acids long. The CDR3 is CASRQGSSLTEAFF. Here the CDR3 DNA reads TGTGCCAGCAGGCAGGGGAGCTCCCTCACTGAAGCTTTCTTT.

This clonotype showed up many times. The genes are TRBV24-1 and TRBJ2-1; TRBD2 might be the D (7 bases). The V gene lost 2 bases and the J gene lost 4 bases, with 11 bases spanning the gap. CDR3 size: 15 residues. Germline lookup yields CDR1 KGHDR and CDR2 SFDVKD. The CDR3 is CATSDSGGQYNEQFF. Here the CDR3 DNA reads TGTGCCACCAGTGATTCGGGGGGCCAGTACAATGAGCAGTTCTTC.

This clonotype was recorded many times. The V and J genes are TRBV18 and TRBJ2-3; the D is unclear. V was cut by 2 bases and J by 6 bases, with 6 bases left in between. The CDR3 totals 12 residues. Germline loops: CDR1 KGHSH, CDR2 LQKENI. DNA of the CDR3: TGTGCCAGCTCACCAAAAGGGGATACGCAGTATTTT. Amino acid sequence: CASSPKGDTQYF.

This clonotype was seen many times. The chain is built from TRBV7-6 and TRBJ2-2; 7 bases are shared with TRBD2. Trimming at V came to 7 bases and at J to 0 bases, leaving 2 bases not matched to a gene. CDR1 SGHVS and CDR2 FNYEAQ come from the germline V gene. This CDR3 region has 14 residues. The CDR3 DNA reads TGTGCCAGCACTGGACTAGCGAACACCGGGGAGCTGTTTTTT. Protein product: CASTGLANTGELFF.

This clonotype occurred a few times. As DNA, the CDR3 is TGCGCCAGCAGCCTTAGCGGGAGGCACGCCTACAATGAGCAGTTCTTC. Protein product: CASSLSGRHAYNEQFF. This rearrangement joins TRBV5-1 to TRBJ2-1, with TRBD2 matching over 10 bases. Unmatched junction bases numbered 6, after V lost 4 bases and J lost 2 bases. The V gene's germline CDR1 is SGHRS and CDR2 YFSETQ. This CDR3 spans 16 amino acids.

There are many counts of this clonotype. The chain has TRBV4-1 and TRBJ2-7; possible D gene TRBD2, 6 bases. There are 15 residues in the CDR3. CDR1 and CDR2 from the germline V gene are MGHRA and YSYEKL. V lost 2 bases, J lost 1 base, and 12 bases lay in between. This CDR3 is CASSQRDLPSYEQYF. The CDR3 coding sequence is TGCGCCAGCAGCCAACGGGACTTGCCATCCTACGAGCAGTACTTC.

The sample holds many counts of this clonotype. This chain links TRBV20-1 with TRBJ2-1; 9 bases match TRBD2. CDR1 is DFQATT, CDR2 SNEGSKA, per germline (reference sequence). The CDR3 extends over 16 amino acids. With V trimmed by 6 bases and J by 7 bases, 16 bases remained unmatched. Here the CDR3 reads CSAGDQKRGAVNEQFF. DNA for the CDR3: TGCAGTGCAGGGGACCAAAAGCGGGGGGCTGTGAATGAGCAGTTCTTC.